This TCR beta chain emerged from a study of OX40 agonist ivuxolimab in advanced cancers. The CDR3 contains 12 residues. Germline CDR1 ENHRY, CDR2 SYGVKD. Profiled with immunoSEQ multiplex PCR; TCRdb holds only in-frame clones, not every one. This table has roughly 76,000 clones, 80% to 90% appearing once. Notes on the study in general: In general, CD8+ T cells held more expanded clones than CD4+ did, on average. The antigen specificity of the peripheral T cells (those that were expanded) was not determined. Dosing at 0.1 to 3.0 mg/kg was accompanied by clonal expansion of CD4+ and CD8+ blood T cells by week 6.

In the case of this clone: The antigen is unknown.

This chain connects TRBV10-3 to TRBJ2-5; no clear D gene. The J call may be in error: the DNA end matches TRBJ2-7 better. Sequencing was performed on CD4+ or CD8+ T cells sorted from blood, taken in a trial of the OX40 agonist ivuxolimab. The TCR originated in an adult with an advanced solid tumor such as melanoma, head and neck, liver or kidney cancer. The CDR3 reads CAISGGRYEQYF. CDR3 nucleotide sequence: TGTGCCATCAGTGGAGGCCGCTACGAGCAGTACTTC.